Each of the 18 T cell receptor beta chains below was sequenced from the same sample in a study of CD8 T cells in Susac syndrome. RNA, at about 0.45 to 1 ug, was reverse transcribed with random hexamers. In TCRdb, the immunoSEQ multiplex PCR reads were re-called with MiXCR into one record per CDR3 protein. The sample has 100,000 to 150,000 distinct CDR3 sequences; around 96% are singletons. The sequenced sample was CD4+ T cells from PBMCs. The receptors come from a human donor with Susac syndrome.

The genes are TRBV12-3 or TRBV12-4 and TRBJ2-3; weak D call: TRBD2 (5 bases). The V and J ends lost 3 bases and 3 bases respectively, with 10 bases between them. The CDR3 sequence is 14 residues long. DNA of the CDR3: TGTGCCAGCAGTTTGAACGGGATGACAGATACGCAGTATTTT. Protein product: CASSLNGMTDTQYF.

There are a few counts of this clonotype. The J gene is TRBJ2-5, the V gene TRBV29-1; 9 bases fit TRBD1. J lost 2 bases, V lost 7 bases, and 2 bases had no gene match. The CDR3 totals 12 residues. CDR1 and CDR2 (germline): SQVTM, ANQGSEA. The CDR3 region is CSAGTGQETQYF. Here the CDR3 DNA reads TGCAGCGCTGGGACAGGGCAAGAGACCCAGTACTTC.

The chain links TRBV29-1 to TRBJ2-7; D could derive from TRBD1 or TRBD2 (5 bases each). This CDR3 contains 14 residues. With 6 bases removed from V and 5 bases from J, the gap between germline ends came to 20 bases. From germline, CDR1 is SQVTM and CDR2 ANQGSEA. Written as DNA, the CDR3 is TGCAGCGTCGGCAGGTGGGACGCCGTCCACGAGCAGTACTTC. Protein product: CSVGRWDAVHEQYF.

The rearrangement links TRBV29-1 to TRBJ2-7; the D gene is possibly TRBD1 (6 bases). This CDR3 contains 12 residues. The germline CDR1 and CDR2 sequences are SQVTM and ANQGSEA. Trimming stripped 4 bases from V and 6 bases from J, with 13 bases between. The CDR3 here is CSVVRQVGEQYF. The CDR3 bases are TGCAGCGTTGTGCGACAGGTGGGCGAGCAGTACTTC.

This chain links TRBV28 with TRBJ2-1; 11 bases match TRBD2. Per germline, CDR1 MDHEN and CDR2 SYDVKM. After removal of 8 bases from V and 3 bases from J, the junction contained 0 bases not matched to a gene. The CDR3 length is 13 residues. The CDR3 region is CASGLAGYNEQFF. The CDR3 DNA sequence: TGTGCCAGCGGACTAGCGGGCTACAATGAGCAGTTCTTC.

As DNA, the CDR3 is TGTGCCAGCAGTTTTCTGGGGGGCCAGCAGGGCTATGGCTACACCTTC. This codes for CASSFLGGQQGYGYTF. The J gene is TRBJ1-2, the V gene TRBV12-3 or TRBV12-4, with D possibly matching TRBD1 (6 bases). The CDR3 totals 16 residues. The germline V and J ends were trimmed by 3 bases and 4 bases, with 18 bases remaining between them.

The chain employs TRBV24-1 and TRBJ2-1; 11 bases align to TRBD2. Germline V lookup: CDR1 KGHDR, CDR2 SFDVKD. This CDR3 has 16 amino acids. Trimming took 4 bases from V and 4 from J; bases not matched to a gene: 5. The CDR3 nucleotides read TGTGCCACCAGTGACCGCACTAGCGGGAGTTACAATGAGCAGTTCTTC. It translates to CATSDRTSGSYNEQFF.

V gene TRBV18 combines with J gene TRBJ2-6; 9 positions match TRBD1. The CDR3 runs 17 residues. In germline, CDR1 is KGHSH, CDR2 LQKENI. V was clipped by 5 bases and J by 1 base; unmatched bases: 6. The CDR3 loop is CASSFGQGTSGANVLTF. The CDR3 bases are TGTGCCAGCTCATTTGGACAGGGGACTTCTGGGGCCAACGTCCTGACTTTC. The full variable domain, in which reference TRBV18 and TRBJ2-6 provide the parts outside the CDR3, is NAGVMQNPRHLVRRRGQEARLRCSPMKGHSHVYWYRQLPEEGLKFMVYLQKENIIDESGMPKERFSAEFPKEGPSILRIQQVVRGDSAAYFCASSFGQGTSGANVLTFGAGSRLTVL.

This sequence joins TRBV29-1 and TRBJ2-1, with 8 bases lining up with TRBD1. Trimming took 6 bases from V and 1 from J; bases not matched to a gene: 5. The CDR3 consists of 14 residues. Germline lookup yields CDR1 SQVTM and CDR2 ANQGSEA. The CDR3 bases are TGCAGCGTGGTCGGACAGGGTTCCTACAATGAGCAGTTCTTC. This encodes CSVVGQGSYNEQFF.

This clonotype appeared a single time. In DNA form, the CDR3 reads TGTGCCAGCAGTGAATATATCATGGGACAGGGGGCGAGTGAGCAGTACTTC. Its protein is CASSEYIMGQGASEQYF. The chain employs TRBV25-1 and TRBJ2-7, with 12 bases lining up with TRBD1. The CDR3 consists of 17 residues. CDR1 and CDR2 (germline): MGHDK, SYGVNS. V was clipped by 0 bases and J by 7 bases; unmatched bases: 10.

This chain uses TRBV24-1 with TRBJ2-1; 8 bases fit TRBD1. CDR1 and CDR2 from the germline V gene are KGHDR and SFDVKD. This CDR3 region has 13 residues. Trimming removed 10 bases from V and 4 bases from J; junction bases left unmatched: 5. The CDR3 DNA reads TGTGCCACTTCGGACAGGGCTTACAATGAGCAGTTCTTC. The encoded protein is CATSDRAYNEQFF.

The CDR3, as DNA: TGTGCCAGCAGCCCCTATAGGGGCTCTGGGGCCAACGTCCTGACTTTC. Its translation: CASSPYRGSGANVLTF. The V gene is TRBV6-1, the J gene TRBJ2-6, with D possibly TRBD1 on 5 matching bases. Trimming shortened V by 6 bases and J by 0 bases, and 12 bases separated the two germline ends. There are 16 residues in the CDR3. CDR1 and CDR2 from the germline V gene are MNHNS and SASEGT.

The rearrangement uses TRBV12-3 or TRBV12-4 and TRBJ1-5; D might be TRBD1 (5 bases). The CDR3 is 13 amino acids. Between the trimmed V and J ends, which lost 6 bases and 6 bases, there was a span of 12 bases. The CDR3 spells CASRLKQAQPQHF. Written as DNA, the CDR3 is TGTGCCAGCAGGTTGAAACAGGCTCAGCCCCAGCATTTT.

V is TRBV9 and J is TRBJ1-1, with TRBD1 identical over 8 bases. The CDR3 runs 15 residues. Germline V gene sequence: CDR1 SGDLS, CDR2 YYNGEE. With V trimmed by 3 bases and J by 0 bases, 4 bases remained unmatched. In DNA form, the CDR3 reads TGTGCCAGCAGCGGGACAGGGAGCGTGAACACTGAAGCTTTCTTT. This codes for CASSGTGSVNTEAFF. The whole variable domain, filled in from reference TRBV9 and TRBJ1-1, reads DSGVTQTPKHLITATGQRVTLRCSPRSGDLSVYWYQQSLDQGLQFLIQYYNGEERAKGNILERFSAQQFPDLHSELNLSSLELGDSALYFCASSGTGSVNTEAFFGQGTRLTVV.

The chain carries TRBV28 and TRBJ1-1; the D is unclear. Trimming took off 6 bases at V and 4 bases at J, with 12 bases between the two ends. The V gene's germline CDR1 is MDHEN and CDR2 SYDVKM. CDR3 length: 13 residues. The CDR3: CASSLLKATEAFF. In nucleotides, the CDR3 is TGTGCCAGCAGCCTACTGAAGGCCACTGAAGCTTTCTTT.

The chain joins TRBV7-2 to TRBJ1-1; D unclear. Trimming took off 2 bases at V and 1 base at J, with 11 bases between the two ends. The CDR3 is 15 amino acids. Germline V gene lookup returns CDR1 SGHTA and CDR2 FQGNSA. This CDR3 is CASSLWGGKNTEAFF. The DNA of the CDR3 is TGTGCCAGCAGCTTATGGGGAGGGAAGAACACTGAAGCTTTCTTT.

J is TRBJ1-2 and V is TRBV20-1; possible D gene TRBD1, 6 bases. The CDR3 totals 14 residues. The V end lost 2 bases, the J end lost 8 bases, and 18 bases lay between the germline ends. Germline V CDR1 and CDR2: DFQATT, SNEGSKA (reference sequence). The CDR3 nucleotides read TGCAGTGCTAGATCTTCCTCAGGGGTTGGCGGCTACACCTTC. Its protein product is CSARSSSGVGGYTF.

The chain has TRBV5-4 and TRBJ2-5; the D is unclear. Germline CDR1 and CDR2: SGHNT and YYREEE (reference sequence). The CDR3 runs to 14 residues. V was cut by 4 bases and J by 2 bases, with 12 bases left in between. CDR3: CASSNGPGQETQYF. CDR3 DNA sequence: TGTGCCAGCAGCAATGGACCAGGTCAAGAGACCCAGTACTTC.